These T cell receptor beta chains were read from a single sample in a study of CD8 T cells in ankylosing spondylitis. TCRdb passed the 5' RACE reads through MiXCR, listing each CDR3 protein once. The table records 350,000 to 450,000 distinct CDR3 sequences, about 24% of them present only once. The sequencing input was blood, either unsorted or a sorted T cell fraction (not recorded which). These receptors were obtained from a male donor with ankylosing spondylitis. Each CDR3 is given with its conserved first and last residue. D genes are given only for firm matches. Size is omitted from some rows. Given values are once, few, many or a class for expanded clones.

clone size: .
D gene: TRBD2
J gene: TRBJ2-3
V gene: TRBV7-2
CDR3 DNA: TGTGCCAGCAGACCTAGCGGGAGCTACACAGATACGCAGTATTTT
CDR3 protein: CASRPSGSYTDTQYF

clone size: once
D gene: .
J gene: TRBJ1-2
V gene: TRBV20-1
CDR3 DNA: TGCAGTGCTAGGGCATACAATAACTATGGCTACACCTTC
CDR3 protein: CSARAYNNYGYTF

clone size: few
D gene: TRBD1
J gene: TRBJ1-2
V gene: TRBV2
CDR3 DNA: TGTGCCAGCGCGTACAGGGGGGCCTATGGCTACACCTTC
CDR3 protein: CASAYRGAYGYTF

clone size: few
D gene: TRBD2
J gene: TRBJ2-2
V gene: TRBV5-1
CDR3 DNA: TGCGCCAGCAGCTTGCCGCGAGCGGGAGACACCGGGGAGCTGTTTTTT
CDR3 protein: CASSLPRAGDTGELFF

clone size: few
D gene: TRBD1
J gene: TRBJ1-5
V gene: TRBV12-3/TRBV12-4
CDR3 DNA: TGTGCCAGCAGTTTATCGGACAGGGGCGTTATTCAGCCCCAGCATTTT
CDR3 protein: CASSLSDRGVIQPQHF

clone size: .
D gene: .
J gene: TRBJ1-5
V gene: TRBV20-1
CDR3 DNA: TGCAGTGCTAGTGCCGGGGGCAATCAGCCCCAGCATTTT
CDR3 protein: CSASAGGNQPQHF

clone size: .
D gene: .
J gene: TRBJ2-6
V gene: TRBV3-1
CDR3 DNA: TGTGCCAGCAGCCGGACGCCACCTGGGGCCAACGTCCTGACTTTC
CDR3 protein: CASSRTPPGANVLTF

clone size: few
D gene: TRBD1
J gene: TRBJ1-4
V gene: TRBV7-8
CDR3 DNA: TGTGCCAGCAGCTTACCCCAGGGGGGCACCCCTGAAAAACTGTTTTTT
CDR3 protein: CASSLPQGGTPEKLFF

clone size: few
D gene: TRBD2
J gene: TRBJ2-5
V gene: TRBV5-1
CDR3 DNA: TGTGCCAGCAGTTTAGCGGGAGACGGCGAGACCCAGTACTTC
CDR3 protein: CASSLAGDGETQYF

clone size: few
D gene: TRBD2
J gene: TRBJ2-3
V gene: TRBV5-1
CDR3 DNA: TGCGCCAGCAGCTTACATAGCGGGAGAGTAGATACGCAGTATTTT
CDR3 protein: CASSLHSGRVDTQYF

clone size: few
D gene: .
J gene: TRBJ1-1
V gene: TRBV29-1
CDR3 DNA: TGCAGCGTTGACCCGGGGAACACTGAAGCTTTCTTT
CDR3 protein: CSVDPGNTEAFF

clone size: .
D gene: TRBD2
J gene: TRBJ2-3
V gene: TRBV7-8
CDR3 DNA: TGTGCCAGCAGCTTAGCGGCGGGAGGGCCGACAGATACGCAGTATTTT
CDR3 protein: CASSLAAGGPTDTQYF

clone size: .
D gene: TRBD1
J gene: TRBJ1-1
V gene: TRBV11-3
CDR3 DNA: TGTGCCAGCAGCTTAGAGGGACAGCACACTGAAGCTTTCTTT
CDR3 protein: CASSLEGQHTEAFF